A single sample is the source of the 26 T cell receptor beta chains below, sequenced in a study of blood T cells in healthy people across ages. Next came a second PCR, run for about 6 to 11 cycles, which used a sample-barcoded 5' primer along with a J-beta primer mix. TCRdb fed the 5' RACE reads into MiXCR, producing one record per CDR3 protein. In the table there are fewer than 1.5 million distinct CDR3 sequences, approximately 40% of which are singletons. Sequenced: blood. The receptors come from a woman between 18 and 29 years old in good health.

As concerns this clonotype: One junction end disagrees with the germline gene, perhaps due to a read error. CDR3 region: CSARDLTATTKAFF. CDR3 DNA: TGCAGTGCTAGAGATCTGACAGCTACCACTAAAGCTTTCTTT. The V and J genes are TRBV20-1 and TRBJ1-1; D might be TRBD1 (5 bases). The CDR3 is made up of 14 amino acids. CDR1 and CDR2 from the germline V gene are DFQATT and SNEGSKA (reference sequence).

The chain's CDR3 is CSAPGRGVGPSPDTQYF. CDR3 nucleotide sequence: TGCAGTGCCCCCGGACGAGGGGTAGGGCCGAGTCCAGATACGCAGTATTTT. The chain links TRBV20-1 to TRBJ2-3, with D perhaps given as TRBD1 or TRBD2 (5 bases each). The CDR3 consists of 17 residues. Germline V gene lookup returns CDR1 DFQATT and CDR2 SNEGSKA (reference sequence). Between the trimmed V and J ends, which lost 6 bases and 4 bases, there was a span of 26 bases.

The chain carries TRBV5-1 and TRBJ2-3; maybe TRBD2 (6 bases). The germline CDR1 and CDR2 sequences are SGHRS and YFSETQ. V was clipped by 0 bases and J by 6 bases, with 26 bases between them. This CDR3 is 19 amino acids long. CDR3 region: CASSLVGGTEPLLEDTQYF. The CDR3 DNA sequence: TGCGCCAGCAGCTTGGTGGGCGGGACCGAGCCGCTGCTCGAGGATACGCAGTATTTT.

Concerning this clonotype: This may be a read error, as it is one base from a much larger clone. The V gene is TRBV10-3, the J gene TRBJ2-1, with 8 bases that match TRBD2. The CDR3 totals 15 residues. Germline CDR1 and CDR2: ENHRY and SYGVKD. In DNA form, the CDR3 reads TGTGCCATCGGTGAGTCGGGGACCACTAGCGGTGAGCAGTTCTTC. It encodes CAIGESGTTSGEQFF.

The chain couples TRBV30 to TRBJ1-1; D is uncertain. V was cut by 2 bases and J by 7 bases, with 8 bases left in between. The CDR3 runs to 11 residues. Germline assignment: CDR1 GTSNPN and CDR2 SVGIG (reference sequence). DNA of the CDR3: TGTGCCTGGAGTTTGGGGAGTGAAGCTTTCTTT. It specifies CAWSLGSEAFF.

For the CDR3, the DNA is TGTGCCAGCAGTTTGTCGGGACAGCCCCACTATTCCTACGAGCAGTACTTC. Translation gives CASSLSGQPHYSYEQYF. The chain combines TRBV28 with TRBJ2-7; 7 bases align to TRBD1. The J segment lost 1 base and the V segment lost 3 bases, leaving 12 bases of the junction unmatched. Germline lookup yields CDR1 MDHEN and CDR2 SYDVKM. This CDR3 is built from 17 residues.

This clonotype was counted ten times or more. J is TRBJ2-1 and V is TRBV10-3; possibly TRBD1 for D (6 bases). The germline CDR1 and CDR2 sequences are ENHRY and SYGVKD. Trimming cost V 4 bases and J 4 bases, with 14 bases left between them. The CDR3 extends over 15 amino acids. The CDR3 reads CAISGPKDSYNEQFF. The CDR3 nucleotides are TGTGCCATCAGTGGGCCTAAGGACAGTTACAATGAGCAGTTCTTC.

This clonotype was observed a few times. The chain has TRBV20-1 and TRBJ1-1, with 9 bases matching TRBD1. J lost 3 bases, V lost 3 bases, and 5 bases had no gene match. Germline values: CDR1 DFQATT, CDR2 SNEGSKA (reference sequence). This CDR3 has 14 amino acids. The CDR3 DNA reads TGCAGTGCTAGTTCCGGGACAGGGCACACTGAAGCTTTCTTT. Protein sequence: CSASSGTGHTEAFF.

The gene calls are TRBV7-9 and TRBJ2-2; D gene ambiguous. V lost 5 bases and J lost 8, with 15 bases in between. This CDR3 has 14 residues. Germline assignment: CDR1 SEHNR and CDR2 FQNEAQ (reference sequence). The CDR3 bases are TGTGCCAGCAGCCATCTGCCGGGTTCGGGGGAGCTGTTTTTT. Translating gives CASSHLPGSGELFF.

The rearrangement joins TRBV12-3 or TRBV12-4 to TRBJ2-3, with D possibly being TRBD2 (5 bases). This CDR3 comprises 13 residues. Trimming left V 4 bases short and J 4 bases short, with 9 bases between. DNA of the CDR3: TGTGCCAGCAGTTCCTCACTAGCAGATACGCAGTATTTT. Amino acid sequence: CASSSSLADTQYF.

The chain carries TRBV6-1 and TRBJ2-1, with D uncertain. With 0 bases removed from V and 7 bases from J, the gap between germline ends came to 19 bases. The CDR3 consists of 17 residues. Germline CDR1 and CDR2: MNHNS and SASEGT. The CDR3 region has the DNA TGTGCCAGCAGTGAAGCGCCCCCTTTCCTTATGGGGAATGAGCAGTTCTTC. Protein: CASSEAPPFLMGNEQFF.

The chain recombines TRBV7-9 with TRBJ2-5; 14 nucleotides line up with TRBD2. The CDR3 spans 19 residues. The germline CDR1 and CDR2 sequences are SEHNR and FQNEAQ (reference sequence). After removal of 4 bases from V and 1 base from J, the junction contained 11 bases not matched to a gene. The CDR3 region has the DNA TGTGCCAGCAGCTCGCCTCCGGGACTAGCGGGGGAAGTCCAAGAGACCCAGTACTTC. It encodes CASSSPPGLAGEVQETQYF. Full variable domain (outside the CDR3, taken from reference TRBV7-9 and TRBJ2-5): DTGVSQNPRHKITKRGQNVTFRCDPISEHNRLYWYRQTLGQGPEFLTYFQNEAQLEKSRLLSDRFSAERPKGSFSTLEIQRTEQGDSAMYLCASSSPPGLAGEVQETQYFGPGTRLLVL.

This clonotype occurred a few times. This chain joins TRBV12-3 or TRBV12-4 and TRBJ1-2; 9 nucleotides line up with TRBD1. The CDR3 extends over 18 amino acids. The V and J ends lost 6 bases and 0 bases, in that order; junction bases with no gene match: 14. CDR3 region: CASRGSRYRTGANYGYTF. DNA for the CDR3: TGTGCCAGCAGGGGATCCCGTTATAGGACAGGGGCTAACTATGGCTACACCTTC.

CDR3 DNA: TGTGCCAGCAGCCAAGTTACCGGGGTGGAGACCCAGTACTTC. Translation gives CASSQVTGVETQYF. The chain uses TRBV3-1 and TRBJ2-5; weak D call: TRBD2 (5 bases). Trimming took 1 base from V and 5 from J, leaving 11 bases between them. Germline-derived CDR1 and CDR2 are LGHDT and YNNKEL (reference sequence). The CDR3 loop spans 14 amino acids.

This clonotype was detected a few times. This rearrangement joins TRBV4-1 to TRBJ2-7; D remains unclear. This CDR3 contains 14 residues. V was cut by 0 bases and J by 2 bases, with 8 bases left in between. CDR1 MGHRA and CDR2 YSYEKL come from the germline V gene. The CDR3 DNA follows: TGCGCCAGCAGCCAAGACGGTACCCCCTACGAGCAGTACTTC. It encodes CASSQDGTPYEQYF.

The genes are TRBV5-1 and TRBJ2-5; the D is unclear. V shed 4 bases and J shed 1 base, with 8 bases lying between them. CDR1 is SGHRS, CDR2 YFSETQ, per germline. This CDR3 spans 13 amino acids. The CDR3 nucleotides read TGCGCCAGCAGCCCCTACCTCCAAGAGACCCAGTACTTC. Its translation: CASSPYLQETQYF.

CDR3 residues: CASSVGDNSPLHF. Written as DNA, the CDR3 is TGTGCCAGCAGCGTGGGGGATAATTCACCCCTCCACTTT. V usage is TRBV5-5 and J usage is TRBJ1-6; possible D gene TRBD1, 5 bases. V gave up 4 bases and J gave up 5 bases, with 7 bases separating them. The CDR3 totals 13 residues. From germline, CDR1 is SGHKS and CDR2 YYEKEE (reference sequence).

The chain has TRBV20-1 and TRBJ2-7; D unresolved. Germline CDR1 and CDR2: DFQATT and SNEGSKA (reference sequence). The CDR3 has 12 residues. Between the trimmed V and J ends, which lost 8 bases and 2 bases, there was a span of 13 bases. The DNA for the CDR3 is TGCAGTACGCGTCACGCGACCTACGAGCAGTACTTC. It encodes CSTRHATYEQYF.

The gene calls are TRBV12-3 or TRBV12-4 and TRBJ2-3, with D hard to call. V lost 6 bases, J lost 0 bases, and 7 bases lay in between. The CDR3 has 13 residues. This chain's CDR3 is CASRDDSTDTQYF. CDR3 nucleotide sequence: TGTGCCAGCAGGGACGATAGCACAGATACGCAGTATTTT.

This clonotype was recorded a few times. The rearrangement links TRBV9 to TRBJ2-3; no clear D gene. This CDR3 comprises 13 residues. The V gene's germline CDR1 is SGDLS and CDR2 YYNGEE. V lost 6 bases to trimming and J lost 6 bases, with 14 bases between them. CDR3 DNA sequence: TGTGCCAGCAATGTGGTGTCAAGGGATACGCAGTATTTT. Its protein product is CASNVVSRDTQYF.

The V call is TRBV6-5, the J call TRBJ1-1; weak D call: TRBD1 (6 bases). The CDR3 runs to 12 residues. V gave up 10 bases and J gave up 5 bases, with 14 bases separating them. Germline values: CDR1 MNHEY, CDR2 SVGAGI. The DNA of the CDR3 is TGTGCCACTGCCAGGGGAGGGACTGAAGCTTTCTTT. This gives the protein CATARGGTEAFF.

The rearrangement uses TRBV6-5 and TRBJ2-1, with D maybe TRBD2 (7 bases). Trimming shortened V by 2 bases and J by 6 bases, and 14 bases separated the two germline ends. The germline gives CDR1 MNHEY, CDR2 SVGAGI. The CDR3 covers 15 residues. The CDR3 coding sequence is TGTGCCAGCAGTTACCTGGCGGGGGACACCAATGAGCAGTTCTTC. It translates to CASSYLAGDTNEQFF.

The chain is built from TRBV19 and TRBJ2-1, with TRBD2 as a possible D gene (5 bases). The CDR3 length is 13 residues. Germline V gene lookup returns CDR1 LNHDA and CDR2 SQIVND (reference sequence). The V end was cut by 3 bases, the J end by 4 bases, with 7 bases between. CDR3 coding DNA: TGTGCCAGTAGTATTGGGGAGTACAATGAGCAGTTCTTC. It codes for CASSIGEYNEQFF.

This clonotype was seen more than once but under ten times. This rearrangement joins TRBV6-6 to TRBJ2-3; D is undetermined. The germline V and J ends were trimmed by 2 bases and 2 bases, with 5 bases remaining between them. The length of the CDR3 is 13 residues. The germline V gene encodes CDR1 MNHNY and CDR2 SVGAGI (reference sequence). The CDR3 DNA reads TGTGCCAGCAGTTACCCGATCACAGATACGCAGTATTTT. This sequence encodes CASSYPITDTQYF.

The chain carries TRBV29-1 and TRBJ2-3; unclear D gene. This CDR3 region has 12 residues. V dropped 3 bases and J dropped 2 bases, with 6 bases sitting between them. Germline V lookup: CDR1 SQVTM, CDR2 ANQGSEA. CDR3 bases: TGCAGCGTTGACCCCCCCACAGATACGCAGTATTTT. This encodes CSVDPPTDTQYF.

CDR3 sequence reads: CASSAAKGVDIETQYF. DNA of the CDR3: TGTGCCAGCAGCGCTGCTAAGGGGGTGGACATAGAGACCCAGTACTTC. The V call is TRBV7-2, the J call TRBJ2-5; TRBD1 might be the D (6 bases). V was trimmed by 5 bases and J by 4 bases, leaving 20 bases between them. Germline CDR1 is SGHTA and CDR2 is FQGNSA. This CDR3 spans 16 amino acids.